These T cell receptor beta chains were read from a single sample in a study of Graves' ophthalmopathy and Graves' hyperthyroidism. MiXCR, applied by TCRdb to the multiplex PCR reads, yields one record per CDR3 protein. The sample yields 220,000 or so distinct CDR3 sequences, roughly a fifth seen once. What was sequenced was peripheral blood. The source is a woman in her fifties or sixties with Graves' ophthalmopathy. CDR3s include the opening cysteine and the closing phenylalanine or tryptophan. D genes are given only for firm matches. Size is stated for part of the rows, as once, few or many counts, or as a class when the clone is expanded.

j_call d_call clone_size v_call cdr3_nt cdr3_aa
TRBJ2-5 - - TRBV7-2 TGTGCCAGCAGCTCCCTTGGGCGGGAGACCCAGTACTTC CASSSLGRETQYF
TRBJ2-7 - many TRBV29-1 TGCAGCGTTGAACCCCTAGGCTCTAACTACGAGCAGTACTTC CSVEPLGSNYEQYF
TRBJ1-2 - many TRBV20-1 TGCAGTGCTACCTCGGCCCGGATACGGGGCTACACCTTC CSATSARIRGYTF
TRBJ1-1 - many TRBV12-3/TRBV12-4 TGTGCCAGCAGTTTATGGGAGTCGGGTGAAGCTTTCTTT CASSLWESGEAFF
TRBJ2-7 - many TRBV27 TGTGCCAGTGGTGCAGGGAAAGGCTACGAGCAGTACTTC CASGAGKGYEQYF
TRBJ2-7 - many TRBV20-1 TGCAGTGCTGGCGATCACAGGGGGGGGGACGAGCAGTACTTC CSAGDHRGGDEQYF
TRBJ2-4 - many TRBV7-9 TGTGCCAGCAGCCCCGGGATCCCAGTTCAGTACTTC CASSPGIPVQYF
TRBJ2-7 - many TRBV7-3 TGTGCCAGCAGCAAAATCCCGGAGGCCGAGCAGTACTTC CASSKIPEAEQYF
TRBJ1-2 - many TRBV29-1 TGCAGCGTTGCACAGACTAACTATGGCTACACCTTC CSVAQTNYGYTF
TRBJ2-5 - many TRBV27 TGTGCCAGCAGTTTCGTCCGCGGGGACCAAGAGACCCAGTACTTC CASSFVRGDQETQYF
TRBJ1-2 TRBD1 many TRBV11-2 TGTGCCAGCAGCCCCGATGGGGACAGTCGAATCTATGGCTACACCTTC CASSPDGDSRIYGYTF
TRBJ1-1 TRBD1 many TRBV6-4 TGTGCCAGCAGCCAGAGACAGGGAGGGAACACTGAAGCTTTCTTT CASSQRQGGNTEAFF
TRBJ2-7 - many TRBV3-1 TGTGCCAGCAGCCACCAGGGTATTTCGCGCTACGAGCAGTACTTC CASSHQGISRYEQYF
TRBJ1-2 - many TRBV12-3/TRBV12-4 TGTGCCAGCAGGGTCCAGGGCAACTATGGCTACACCTTC CASRVQGNYGYTF
TRBJ2-4 - many TRBV7-8 TGTGCCAGCAGCGTGGGGGGGTTAGGGGGAAACATTCAGTACTTC CASSVGGLGGNIQYF
TRBJ2-6 - many TRBV4-2 TGTGCCAGCAGCCAATTCAGCGGCTCTGGGGCCAACGTCCTGACTTTC CASSQFSGSGANVLTF
TRBJ2-5 - many TRBV10-3 TGTGCCATCAGACACCATGGGGATGGGGAGACCCAGTACTTC CAIRHHGDGETQYF
TRBJ2-6 - - TRBV27 TGTGCCAGCACCCGGGGGGCGGGGGGGGCCAACGTCCTGACTTTC CASTRGAGGANVLTF
TRBJ1-1 - - TRBV29-1 TGCAGCGTTGTATGGGGGTTAGGGGCTTTCTTT CSVVWGLGAFF
TRBJ2-5 - - TRBV11-2 TGTGCCAGCAGCCGTCTGCGGCGGACTTCGCAAGAGACCCAGTACTTC CASSRLRRTSQETQYF
TRBJ1-5 - few TRBV6-1 TGTGCCAGCAGTGGTTCCGCTAAGGGTTTTCAGCCCCAGCATTTT CASSGSAKGFQPQHF
TRBJ2-5 TRBD2 once TRBV7-2 TGTGCCAGCAGCTTAGCACCCGGGAGGGCTGAGACCCAGTACTTC CASSLAPGRAETQYF
TRBJ2-7 TRBD2 - TRBV12-3/TRBV12-4 TGTGCCAGCAGTTTTCAGACTAGCGCAATGGGCGAGCAGTACTTC CASSFQTSAMGEQYF
TRBJ2-7 - - TRBV6-1 TGTGCCAGCAGTCCCCGGGAATCGACCTACGAGCAGTACTTC CASSPRESTYEQYF
TRBJ2-5 - many TRBV3-1 TGTGCCAGCCATACCTCGGGGCTCCAAGAGACCCAGTACTTC CASHTSGLQETQYF
TRBJ1-1 TRBD1 - TRBV6-1 TGTGCCAGCAGGATGACAGGGGCGAAGGGTGAAGCCTTCTTT CASRMTGAKGEAFF
TRBJ2-2 - few TRBV7-6 TGTGCCAGCAGCCATACCACAGGGTTCACCGGGGAGCTGTTTTTT CASSHTTGFTGELFF
TRBJ1-5 - once TRBV6-1 TGTGCCAGCAAACTTACAGGGTTGGGCAATCAGCCCCAGCATTTT CASKLTGLGNQPQHF
TRBJ2-1 - - TRBV7-3 TGTGCCAGCAGCTTAATTGACAGGAGCTACGAGCAGTTCTTC CASSLIDRSYEQFF
TRBJ2-5 - many TRBV28 TGTGCCAGCAGTTTAAAGGGAAGGCGGGCAGAGACCCAGTACTTC CASSLKGRRAETQYF
TRBJ2-2 - - TRBV6-2/TRBV6-3 TGTGCCAGCAGGAGGTCGCGCACCGGGGAGCTGTTTTTT CASRRSRTGELFF
TRBJ2-7 - - TRBV28 TGTGCCAGCAGGAAATGGGGGATCTACGAGCAGTACTTC CASRKWGIYEQYF
TRBJ2-3 TRBD2 many TRBV29-1 TGCAGCGTTGTGGCCAGGGAGGGAGATACGCAGTATTTT CSVVAREGDTQYF
TRBJ2-5 TRBD1 many TRBV28 TGTGCCAGCAGTGACCGACAGGGATTGGGGTTC CASSDRQGLGF
TRBJ2-7 - - TRBV6-2/TRBV6-3 TGTGCCAGCCTTGATCCTCCGAACTACGAGCAGTACTTC CASLDPPNYEQYF
TRBJ2-2 TRBD1 many TRBV28 TGTGCCAGCAGTGTCCACAGGGGAGAAGGGGAGCTGTTTTTT CASSVHRGEGELFF
TRBJ1-2 TRBD1 - TRBV3-1 TGTGCCAGCACTCGGGACAGGGGTTTTGGCTACACCTTC CASTRDRGFGYTF
TRBJ2-5 - many TRBV6-5 TGTGCCAGCAGTTACCAGACAGGACAAGAGACCCAGTACTTC CASSYQTGQETQYF
TRBJ2-7 - - TRBV5-1 TGCGCCAGCAGCCCGGGGGCGAGCACCTACGAGCAGTACTTC CASSPGASTYEQYF
TRBJ2-2 TRBD2 many TRBV27 TGTGCCAGCAGACTAGCGGGAGGGAACACCGGGGAGCTGTTTTTT CASRLAGGNTGELFF
TRBJ2-5 TRBD2 few TRBV20-1 TGCAGTGCTAGAGATATCACTAGCGGGAGTTGGGAGACCCAGTACTTC CSARDITSGSWETQYF
TRBJ2-6 - few TRBV19 TGTGCCAGTAGTACTCCGGCCCGGGACTCCTCGGGTCTGGCCAACGTCCTGACTTTC CASSTPARDSSGLANVLTF
TRBJ1-1 TRBD1 many TRBV2 TGTGCCAGCAGGGGAGAGGTCCGGACAGGGGGGCGTGAAGCTTTCTTT CASRGEVRTGGREAFF
TRBJ1-2 TRBD1 many TRBV30 TGTGCCTGGAGTGGGTCTTACACAGGGGTCGGCTACACCTTC CAWSGSYTGVGYTF
TRBJ2-7 - many TRBV14 TGTGCCAGCAGCCAAGACGCGGGCTACGAGCAGTACTTC CASSQDAGYEQYF
TRBJ1-1 - many TRBV5-1 TGCGCCAGCAGCCCGGGCCTCGGGGGAGAAACTGAAGCTTTCTTT CASSPGLGGETEAFF
TRBJ2-7 TRBD2 many TRBV7-2 TGTGCCAGCAGCCAGCGTGGAGGACTAGTCGACGAGCAGTACTTC CASSQRGGLVDEQYF
TRBJ1-2 TRBD1 - TRBV5-4 TGTGCCAGCAGCTTAGGGTCAGGGGGAAACTATGGCTACACCTTC CASSLGSGGNYGYTF
TRBJ1-3 - - TRBV12-3/TRBV12-4 TGTGCCAGCAGAGAAGGGACATTCTCTGGAAACACCATATATTTT CASREGTFSGNTIYF
TRBJ1-1 TRBD1 many TRBV28 TGTGCCAGCAGTTTGTGGACAGGGAAAGCTTTCTTT CASSLWTGKAFF
TRBJ2-1 - - TRBV30 TGTGCCTGGAGTGGCCAGGCCGGGATTCTAATATACAATGAGCAGTTCTTC CAWSGQAGILIYNEQFF
TRBJ2-2 - many TRBV2 TGTGCCAGCAGTGGAGGAGTGAGACCCGGGGAGCTGTTTTTT CASSGGVRPGELFF
TRBJ2-5 - - TRBV6-1 TGTGCCAGCAGTGAAGCGGGGGGAGTGACCCAGTACTTC CASSEAGGVTQYF
TRBJ1-5 - many TRBV6-5 TGTGCCAGCAGTTCCTCATCCGGGACACTAAACAATCAGCCCCAGCATTTT CASSSSSGTLNNQPQHF